This entry lists 19 T cell receptor beta chains sequenced from one sample in a study of follicular helper T cells after annual influenza vaccination. Time point defined: 2014-2015 season, 7 days after vaccination. This table comes from immunoSEQ multiplex PCR, and its TCRdb copy is limited to in-frame clones, with some not included. In the table there are more than 9,000 clones, roughly 80% of which are singletons. Source: CXCR5- memory CD4+ T cells sorted from blood, taken 7 days after influenza vaccination. The receptor source for this set is an adult who received the influenza vaccine.

The CDR3 sequence: CASSSGDGSGGYTF. CDR3 sequence (DNA): TGTGCCAGCAGCTCAGGGGATGGGTCGGGTGGCTACACCTTC. The gene calls are TRBV9 and TRBJ1-2; D may be TRBD1 (6 bases). V shed 4 bases and J shed 7 bases, with 17 bases lying between them. CDR1 SGDLS and CDR2 YYNGEE come from the germline V gene. The CDR3 sequence is 14 residues long. Drawing the rest from reference TRBV9 and TRBJ1-2, the complete variable domain is DSGVTQTPKHLITATGQRVTLRCSPRSGDLSVYWYQQSLDQGLQFLIQYYNGEERAKGNILERFSAQQFPDLHSELNLSSLELGDSALYFCASSSGDGSGGYTFGSGTRLTVV.

The chain recombines TRBV7-9 with TRBJ1-1, with TRBD1 identical over 7 bases. The CDR3 length is 15 residues. Trimming cost V 5 bases and J 4 bases; bases outside gene matches: 10. Germline-derived CDR1 and CDR2 are SEHNR and FQNEAQ (reference sequence). CDR3 nucleotide sequence: TGTGCCAGCAGCCCGCTAGGGGGCGCAGGCACTGAAGCTTTCTTT. Protein product: CASSPLGGAGTEAFF.

This clone was counted a few times. The V and J genes are TRBV5-4 and TRBJ1-6, with TRBD1 matching over 11 bases. The J segment lost 9 bases and the V segment lost 2 bases, leaving 4 bases of the junction unmatched. CDR3 length: 15 amino acids. Germline CDR1 and CDR2: SGHNT and YYREEE (reference sequence). DNA of the CDR3: TGTGCCAGCAGCTTAAGGACAGGGGGCATTTCACCCCTCCACTTT. This sequence encodes CASSLRTGGISPLHF.

The V and J genes are TRBV7-2 and TRBJ1-2, with unresolved D. V was pared by 1 base and J by 8 bases, with 14 bases between. The CDR3 totals 14 residues. Per the germline V gene, CDR1 is SGHTA and CDR2 is FQGNSA. This CDR3 reads CASSLGRGDEGYTF. CDR3 DNA: TGTGCCAGCAGCTTAGGTCGCGGGGATGAGGGCTACACCTTC. Variable domain in full (rest from reference TRBV7-2 and TRBJ1-2): GAGVSQSPSNKVTEKGKDVELRCDPISGHTALYWYRQSLGQGLEFLIYFQGNSAPDKSGLPSDRFSAERTGGSVSTLTIQRTQQEDSAVYLCASSLGRGDEGYTFGSGTRLTVV.

This chain joins TRBV4-2 and TRBJ2-5; the D is unclear. CDR1 is LGHNA and CDR2 is YNFKEQ in the germline V gene. The germline V and J ends were trimmed by 0 bases and 1 base, with 12 bases remaining between them. CDR3 length: 16 residues. Here the CDR3 DNA reads TGTGCCAGCAGCCAAGACGCCGCCAGAAGCCAAGAGACCCAGTACTTC. It specifies CASSQDAARSQETQYF.

The rearrangement joins TRBV5-6 to TRBJ2-7, with TRBD1 identical over 9 bases. CDR3 length equals 16 residues. Germline V gene sequence: CDR1 SGHDT, CDR2 YYEEEE. V shed 7 bases, J shed 3 bases, and the junction held 14 bases outside the gene matches. The CDR3 loop reads CASEGVGGQGRYEQYF. In DNA form, the CDR3 reads TGTGCCAGCGAGGGAGTTGGGGGACAGGGACGCTACGAGCAGTACTTC.

This clone was observed a handful of times. The V gene is TRBV19, the J gene TRBJ2-7, with D maybe TRBD1 (6 bases). Germline V gene lookup returns CDR1 LNHDA and CDR2 SQIVND (reference sequence). Trimming took off 5 bases at V and 7 bases at J, with 18 bases between the two ends. CDR3 size: 14 residues. CDR3 coding DNA: TGTGCCAGTAGTTTGAACAGGGTTTTAGGGGAGCAGTACTTC. As protein: CASSLNRVLGEQYF.

This chain connects TRBV5-5 to TRBJ2-3; 8 bases are a match to TRBD2. Trimming removed 6 bases from V and 2 bases from J; junction bases left unmatched: 5. The CDR3 is 14 amino acids. From germline, CDR1 is SGHKS and CDR2 YYEKEE (reference sequence). CDR3 residues: CASIPGGATDTQYF. The CDR3 DNA reads as TGTGCCAGCATCCCGGGGGGGGCCACAGATACGCAGTATTTT.

The chain links TRBV28 to TRBJ1-2; 8 bases line up with TRBD1. This CDR3 has 13 residues. Germline loops: CDR1 MDHEN, CDR2 SYDVKM. V was clipped by 6 bases and J by 6 bases; unmatched bases: 6. Written as DNA, the CDR3 is TGTGCCAGCAGAAAGGACAGGGTCGATGGCTACACCTTC. Its translation is CASRKDRVDGYTF.

The CDR3 loop is CASSARLPGLVYEQFF. CDR3 bases: TGTGCCAGCAGCGCCCGATTACCGGGACTAGTCTATGAGCAGTTCTTC. The V call is TRBV21-1, the J call TRBJ2-1; the table's D call, TRBD2, was not checked against the DNA. TRBV21-1 is flagged as a pseudogene. CDR3 length: 16 amino acids.

This clone was counted once. V and J are TRBV7-2 and TRBJ2-6; D gene ambiguous. V was shortened by 5 bases and J by 0 bases, with 17 bases between the two germline ends. In germline, CDR1 is SGHTA, CDR2 FQGNSA. The CDR3 extends over 18 amino acids. The CDR3, as DNA: TGTGCCAGCAGCGTACGATCGGTGGGAAGCTCTGGGGCCAACGTCCTGACTTTC. This translates into CASSVRSVGSSGANVLTF.

This clone appeared a few times. The gene calls are TRBV6-4 and TRBJ1-1; D gene ambiguous. The V gene lost 2 bases and the J gene lost 5 bases, with 9 bases spanning the gap. Germline V gene lookup returns CDR1 MRHNA and CDR2 SNTAGT. The length of the CDR3 is 13 residues. CDR3 DNA: TGTGCCAGCAGTGACGAGGTCGGTACTGAAGCTTTCTTT. Translation: CASSDEVGTEAFF.

The J gene is TRBJ2-7, the V gene TRBV13, with a tentative D call TRBD2 (7 bases). Trimming removed 2 bases at V and 0 bases at J, with 23 bases between. Germline values: CDR1 PRHDT, CDR2 FYEKMQ (reference sequence). This CDR3 has 19 residues. The CDR3 bases are TGTGCCAGCAGCTTATTTTTAGCGGCGGGGGCGGACACCTCCTACGAGCAGTACTTC. Translated: CASSLFLAAGADTSYEQYF. The whole variable domain, remainder taken from reference TRBV13 and TRBJ2-7, is AAGVIQSPRHLIKEKRETATLKCYPIPRHDTVYWYQQGPGQDPQFLISFYEKMQSDKGSIPDRFSAQQFSDYHSELNMSSLELGDSALYFCASSLFLAAGADTSYEQYFGPGTRLTVT.

J is TRBJ1-1 and V is TRBV7-2, with D hard to call. CDR3 length: 14 residues. V was clipped by 2 bases and J by 7 bases, with 14 bases between them. Germline V gives CDR1 SGHTA, CDR2 FQGNSA. Written as DNA, the CDR3 is TGTGCCAGCAGCTTAACACCGGGGTTTGGTGAAGCTTTCTTT. Encoded protein: CASSLTPGFGEAFF.

This chain joins TRBV6-5 and TRBJ1-4; TRBD1 might be the D (5 bases). The length of the CDR3 is 14 residues. CDR1 is MNHEY and CDR2 is SVGAGI in the germline V gene. V was clipped by 0 bases and J by 10 bases, with 12 bases between them. CDR3 bases: TGTGCCAGCAGTTACTCGAATGAGAGGGGAAAACTGTTTTTT. Amino acids: CASSYSNERGKLFF.

This sequence joins TRBV7-9 and TRBJ2-3, with unresolved D. CDR1 is SEHNR and CDR2 is FQNEAQ in the germline V gene (reference sequence). Trimming took 5 bases from V and 4 from J, leaving 7 bases between them. The CDR3 totals 12 residues. The CDR3 reads CASSPVADTQYF. In nucleotides, the CDR3 is TGTGCCAGCAGCCCTGTGGCAGATACGCAGTATTTT.

CDR3 sequence reads: CASTDPGGLANYGYTF. The DNA for the CDR3 is TGTGCCAGCACCGACCCCGGGGGGTTGGCTAACTATGGCTACACCTTC. The chain combines TRBV21-1 with TRBJ1-2. TRBV21-1 counts as a pseudogene. The CDR3 is 16 residues long.

This chain uses TRBV7-8 with TRBJ2-5, with 7 nucleotides matching TRBD1. The V segment lost 4 bases and the J segment 5 bases; nucleotides outside the gene matches: 7. Germline V gene sequence: CDR1 SGHVS, CDR2 FQNEAQ. This CDR3 has 14 residues. Here the CDR3 DNA reads TGTGCCAGCAGCTGGACAGGCCAGGGGGAGACCCAGTACTTC. This gives the protein CASSWTGQGETQYF.

The rearrangement uses TRBV5-1 and TRBJ2-2, with D tentatively TRBD1 or TRBD2 (5 bases each). Germline values: CDR1 SGHRS, CDR2 YFSETQ. The CDR3 is 17 amino acids. V was clipped by 4 bases and J by 7 bases, with 23 bases between them. CDR3 nucleotides: TGCGCCAGCAGCGTGGGACGGACCATATTTAGCGTCGGGGAGCTGTTTTTT. It specifies CASSVGRTIFSVGELFF. Filled out from reference TRBV5-1 and TRBJ2-2, the complete variable domain reads KAGVTQTPRYLIKTRGQQVTLSCSPISGHRSVSWYQQTPGQGLQFLFEYFSETQRNKGNFPGRFSGRQFSNSRSEMNVSTLELGDSALYLCASSVGRTIFSVGELFFGEGSRLTVL.